The 21 T cell receptor beta chains given below trace back to one sample, sequenced in a study of blood T cells in healthy people across ages. Primers used in a second PCR of about 7 to 11 cycles were a sample-barcoded 5' primer and a J-beta primer mix. A single record per CDR3 protein comes from TCRdb applying MiXCR to the 5' RACE reads. This sample has about a million distinct CDR3 sequences, with 45% to 60% found just once. Sample: blood. Every receptor here comes from a woman between 55 and 75 years old in good health.

The chain has TRBV28 and TRBJ2-5, with TRBD2 identical over 9 bases. The junction had 9 bases not matched to a gene; V was cut back by 5 bases and J by 5 bases. Germline V gives CDR1 MDHEN, CDR2 SYDVKM. The CDR3 covers 15 residues. The CDR3 bases are TGTGCCAGCAGTCACATAGCGGGAGCCACCGAGACCCAGTACTTC. This encodes CASSHIAGATETQYF. Drawing the rest from reference TRBV28 and TRBJ2-5, the complete variable domain is DVKVTQSSRYLVKRTGEKVFLECVQDMDHENMFWYRQDPGLGLRLIYFSYDVKMKEKGDIPEGYSVSREKKERFSLILESASTNQTSMYLCASSHIAGATETQYFGPGTRLLVL.

The rearrangement links TRBV29-1 to TRBJ2-1; TRBD1 aligns across 7 bases. V trimming: 5 bases; J trimming: 3 bases; junction bases outside the gene matches: 7. There are 14 residues in the CDR3. The V gene's germline CDR1 is SQVTM and CDR2 ANQGSEA. CDR3 sequence (DNA): TGCAGCGTTAAAAACCGGGACAGCTACAATGAGCAGTTCTTC. Its translation is CSVKNRDSYNEQFF.

The CDR3 protein is CSAYDTLNTEAFF. The CDR3 DNA sequence: TGCAGTGCTTACGACACCTTGAACACTGAAGCTTTCTTT. J is TRBJ1-1 and V is TRBV20-1; D gene unclear. Germline assignment: CDR1 DFQATT and CDR2 SNEGSKA (reference sequence). V was shortened by 5 bases and J by 0 bases, with 10 bases between the two germline ends. This CDR3 is built from 13 residues.

A remark on this clonotype: The junction differs from germline at one of its ends, possibly a read error. J is TRBJ2-5 and V is TRBV20-1, with a possible D match to TRBD1 (5 bases). The CDR3 extends over 14 amino acids. Germline CDR1 reads DFQATT; CDR2 reads SNEGSKA (reference sequence). The CDR3 region is CGARDIDRQETQYF. CDR3 DNA sequence: TGCGGTGCTAGAGATATCGACAGACAAGAGACCCAGTACTTC.

In this sample, this clonotype turned up a few times. A much larger clone lies a single base off, so this may be a read error. The chain links TRBV14 to TRBJ2-5, with unresolved D. Germline values: CDR1 SGHDN, CDR2 FVKESK. The CDR3 consists of 12 residues. V lost 5 bases and J 3 bases, leaving 7 bases between the germline ends. The CDR3 sequence: CASSSRKETQYF. The CDR3, as DNA: TGTGCCAGCAGCTCCAGGAAAGAGACCCAGTACTTC.

This clonotype came up a few times. The J gene is TRBJ2-5, the V gene TRBV11-2; D not resolved. The J call is in doubt because the DNA end fits TRBJ2-7 better. The V gene's germline CDR1 is SGHAT and CDR2 FQNNGV. The CDR3 is made up of 13 amino acids. CDR3 sequence: CASSLDLGYEQYF. The CDR3 nucleotides are TGTGCCAGCAGCTTAGATCTGGGCTACGAGCAGTACTTC.

The V gene is TRBV11-2, the J gene TRBJ2-3; no reliable D call. This CDR3 comprises 22 residues. Trimming took off 5 bases at V and 2 bases at J, with 35 bases between the two ends. In germline, CDR1 is SGHAT, CDR2 FQNNGV. The CDR3 loop reads CASSPRWGGNAKIPTSTDTQYF. Here the CDR3 DNA reads TGTGCCAGCAGCCCTCGTTGGGGTGGGAATGCCAAAATCCCCACGTCCACAGATACGCAGTATTTT. The whole variable domain, remainder taken from reference TRBV11-2 and TRBJ2-3, is EAGVAQSPRYKIIEKRQSVAFWCNPISGHATLYWYQQILGQGPKLLIQFQNNGVVDDSQLPKDRFSAERLKGVDSTLKIQPAKLEDSAVYLCASSPRWGGNAKIPTSTDTQYFGPGTRLTVL.

The chain combines TRBV27 with TRBJ1-4, with no clear D. The CDR3 contains 15 residues. Germline CDR1 and CDR2: MNHEY and SMNVEV (reference sequence). Trimming pared 3 bases from V and 0 bases from J, leaving 8 bases between. CDR3 sequence reads: CASSFRQTTNEKLFF. The CDR3 DNA reads as TGTGCCAGCAGTTTCCGACAAACAACTAATGAAAAACTGTTTTTT.

J is TRBJ2-5 and V is TRBV20-1, with D possibly being TRBD1 or TRBD2 (5 bases each). The CDR3 totals 15 residues. The germline V gene encodes CDR1 DFQATT and CDR2 SNEGSKA (reference sequence). V lost 2 bases to trimming and J lost 9 bases, with 22 bases between them. This CDR3 reads CSARSSLDIRLAQYF. CDR3 bases: TGCAGTGCTAGATCTAGCCTGGACATCCGCTTGGCCCAGTACTTC.

This clonotype appeared a few times. This rearrangement joins TRBV5-1 to TRBJ2-1; perhaps D is TRBD1 or TRBD2 (5 bases each). V lost 3 bases and J lost 7, with 8 bases in between. Germline assignment: CDR1 SGHRS and CDR2 YFSETQ. CDR3 length: 12 residues. The CDR3 DNA reads as TGCGCCAGCAGCTGGGGGTTTAATGAGCAGTTCTTC. This gives the protein CASSWGFNEQFF.

J is TRBJ2-7 and V is TRBV10-3, with 8 bases fitting TRBD2. From germline, CDR1 is ENHRY and CDR2 SYGVKD. With 5 bases clipped from V and 0 bases from J, the junction kept 0 bases outside the gene matches. The CDR3 consists of 13 residues. CDR3 sequence: CAISSGSSYEQYF. In nucleotides, the CDR3 is TGTGCCATCAGTAGCGGGAGCTCCTACGAGCAGTACTTC.

This clonotype was observed a few times. The chain carries TRBV7-9 and TRBJ2-3, with 13 bases that match TRBD2. CDR3 length equals 18 residues. The germline V gene encodes CDR1 SEHNR and CDR2 FQNEAQ (reference sequence). V trimming: 5 bases; J trimming: 4 bases; junction bases outside the gene matches: 12. CDR3 nucleotides: TGTGCCAGCAGCAACCGCCGGACTAGCGGGAGTTCGTCAGATACGCAGTATTTT. Translation gives CASSNRRTSGSSSDTQYF.

In its sample, this clonotype was seen a few times. CDR3 DNA: TGTGCCAGCAGCCCCACGTCTACAGGCTACGAGCAGTACTTC. Its protein product is CASSPTSTGYEQYF. V and J are TRBV27 and TRBJ2-7; tentative D call: TRBD1 (5 bases). V was trimmed by 6 bases and J by 3 bases, leaving 15 bases between them. There are 14 residues in the CDR3. Germline lookup yields CDR1 MNHEY and CDR2 SMNVEV (reference sequence).

The J gene is TRBJ2-5, the V gene TRBV20-1; TRBD2 aligns across 10 bases. Matching the DNA end better, TRBJ2-7 makes the J call doubtful. The CDR3 totals 16 residues. Germline V gives CDR1 DFQATT, CDR2 SNEGSKA (reference sequence). Written as DNA, the CDR3 is TGCAGTGCTAGTCGAAGCGGGAGGGCGAGGAACTACGAGCAGTACTTC. Amino acids: CSASRSGRARNYEQYF.

The V and J genes are TRBV6-1 and TRBJ1-2; 8 bases map to TRBD1. Trimming took 5 bases from V and 7 from J; bases not matched to a gene: 6. The CDR3 totals 13 residues. Germline V lookup: CDR1 MNHNS, CDR2 SASEGT. The CDR3 DNA reads TGTGCCAGCAGTCCAGGGGGCACGGTTGGCTACACCTTC. Its protein is CASSPGGTVGYTF.

The chain is built from TRBV7-7 and TRBJ1-5; D remains ambiguous. CDR3 length equals 15 residues. Trimming shortened V by 8 bases and J by 0 bases, and 14 bases separated the two germline ends. Germline CDR1 reads SSHAT; CDR2 reads FNYEAQ (reference sequence). The CDR3 sequence is CASGSQGNSNQPQHF. In DNA form, the CDR3 reads TGTGCCAGCGGCTCGCAAGGAAATAGCAATCAGCCCCAGCATTTT. Full variable domain (rest looked up from reference TRBV7-7 and TRBJ1-5): GAGVSQSPRYKVTKRGQDVTLRCDPISSHATLYWYQQALGQGPEFLTYFNYEAQPDKSGLPSDRFSAERPEGSISTLTIQRTEQRDSAMYRCASGSQGNSNQPQHFGDGTRLSIL.

The CDR3 reads CASSSALRVEQFF. CDR3 nucleotide sequence: TGTGCCAGCAGTTCCGCCCTGAGAGTTGAGCAGTTCTTC. V usage is TRBV28 and J usage is TRBJ2-1; D uncertain. Germline-derived CDR1 and CDR2 are MDHEN and SYDVKM. This CDR3 is 13 amino acids long. Deletions cut 4 bases from V and 9 bases from J, with 13 bases between.

The chain joins TRBV7-2 to TRBJ1-6; TRBD1 is a possible D gene (5 bases). The germline V gene encodes CDR1 SGHTA and CDR2 FQGNSA. With 6 bases removed from V and 6 bases from J, the gap between germline ends came to 15 bases. The CDR3 sequence is 15 residues long. The CDR3 coding sequence is TGTGCCAGCAGTCTCGGGACGGGAACTAATTCACCCCTCCACTTT. Protein sequence: CASSLGTGTNSPLHF.

The chain combines TRBV20-1 with TRBJ1-2; a weak D match, TRBD1 (5 bases). CDR1 and CDR2 from the germline V gene are DFQATT and SNEGSKA (reference sequence). This CDR3 has 14 residues. V was cut by 1 base and J by 5 bases, with 14 bases left in between. The CDR3 DNA sequence: TGCAGTGCTAGAGGAAACAGGCCATTTTATGGCTACACCTTC. This codes for CSARGNRPFYGYTF.

To note about this clonotype: A read error may explain this, as a much larger clone is one base away. This chain connects TRBV29-1 to TRBJ2-5, with TRBD1 matching over 8 bases. Germline trimming cut 8 bases from V and 2 bases from J; bases unmatched to any gene: 10. Germline-derived CDR1 and CDR2 are SQVTM and ANQGSEA. This CDR3 has 14 residues. This CDR3 is CSTLRDRRQETQYF. As DNA, the CDR3 is TGCAGCACTCTCCGGGACAGGCGACAAGAGACCCAGTACTTC.

J is TRBJ1-5 and V is TRBV27; maybe TRBD1 (5 bases). Germline V gene sequence: CDR1 MNHEY, CDR2 SMNVEV (reference sequence). CDR3 length equals 16 residues. The germline V and J ends were trimmed by 6 bases and 0 bases, with 15 bases remaining between them. CDR3 in amino acids: CASSMVGVYSNQPQHF. The CDR3 nucleotides are TGTGCCAGCAGCATGGTGGGGGTCTATAGCAATCAGCCCCAGCATTTT.